The subject of this entry is one TCR beta chain. Here immunoSEQ multiplex PCR was the method, and the copy in TCRdb shows in-frame clones only, minus some. The data show about 51,000 clones, about 86% seen once. This sample is part of a study of blood T cell repertoires in COVID-19. Background on the study: Some COVID-19 samples were acute and others convalescent; all came from the United States, Italy and Spain. Sources were T cells, B-cell-depleted T cells, or PBMCs; the material itself was cDNA or gDNA.

Per the germline V gene, CDR1 is LGHDT and CDR2 is YNNKEL (reference sequence). This CDR3 spans 11 amino acids. V dropped 7 bases and J dropped 7 bases, with 8 bases sitting between them. This receptor was identified in a man at least 80 years old with active COVID-19. The chain joins TRBV3-1 (or the pseudogene TRBV3-2) to TRBJ2-1; D gene uncertain. What was sequenced was peripheral blood. DNA of the CDR3: TGTGCCAGCATTGGGCCGAATGAGCAGTTCTTC. Protein sequence: CASIGPNEQFF.